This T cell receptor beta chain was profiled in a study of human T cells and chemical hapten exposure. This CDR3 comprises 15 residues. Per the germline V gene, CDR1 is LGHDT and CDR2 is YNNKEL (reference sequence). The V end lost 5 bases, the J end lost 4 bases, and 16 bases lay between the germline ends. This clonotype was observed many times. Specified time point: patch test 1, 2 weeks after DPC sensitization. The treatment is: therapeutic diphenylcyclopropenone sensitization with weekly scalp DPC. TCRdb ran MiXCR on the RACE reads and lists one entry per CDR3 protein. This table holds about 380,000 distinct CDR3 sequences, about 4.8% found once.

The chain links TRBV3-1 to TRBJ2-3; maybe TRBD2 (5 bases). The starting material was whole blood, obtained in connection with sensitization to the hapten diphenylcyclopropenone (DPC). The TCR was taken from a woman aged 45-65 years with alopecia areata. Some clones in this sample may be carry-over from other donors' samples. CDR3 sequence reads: CASSSAARRSDTQYF. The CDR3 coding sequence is TGTGCCAGCAGCTCGGCGGCGCGGAGGTCAGATACGCAGTATTTT.